This entry lists 3 T cell receptor beta chains sequenced from one sample in a study of CD8 T cells in ankylosing spondylitis. TCRdb analysed the 5' RACE reads with MiXCR anew, one entry per CDR3 protein. The table lists 250,000 to 400,000 distinct CDR3 sequences, 11% of them singletons. The specimen sequenced was blood, either unsorted or a sorted T cell fraction (not recorded which). These receptor sequences come from a female donor with ankylosing spondylitis or in good health (not recorded which).

This clonotype was seen ten or more times. The J gene is TRBJ1-3, the V gene TRBV20-1, with TRBD1 matching over 7 bases. Trimming at V came to 6 bases and at J to 3 bases, leaving 2 bases not matched to a gene. CDR1 and CDR2 (germline): DFQATT, SNEGSKA (reference sequence). The CDR3 consists of 12 residues. CDR3 amino acids: CSATGVGNTIYF. Written as DNA, the CDR3 is TGCAGTGCCACAGGGGTTGGAAACACCATATATTTT.

This clonotype was recorded many times. The chain links TRBV20-1 to TRBJ2-1, with TRBD2 matching over 9 bases. J was trimmed by 7 bases and V by 8 bases; bases with no gene match: 12. The CDR3 has 14 residues. Germline V gives CDR1 DFQATT, CDR2 SNEGSKA (reference sequence). The CDR3 sequence is CSSRLALAGNEQFF. The CDR3 DNA reads TGCAGTTCAAGACTAGCCCTAGCGGGGAATGAGCAGTTCTTC.

The genes are TRBV7-2 and TRBJ2-6; unclear D gene. The germline V and J ends were trimmed by 2 bases and 2 bases, with 7 bases remaining between them. This CDR3 has 15 residues. Per the germline V gene, CDR1 is SGHTA and CDR2 is FQGNSA. The CDR3, as DNA: TGTGCCAGCAGCTTACGCAGGACTGGGGCCAACGTCCTGACTTTC. It yields the protein CASSLRRTGANVLTF.